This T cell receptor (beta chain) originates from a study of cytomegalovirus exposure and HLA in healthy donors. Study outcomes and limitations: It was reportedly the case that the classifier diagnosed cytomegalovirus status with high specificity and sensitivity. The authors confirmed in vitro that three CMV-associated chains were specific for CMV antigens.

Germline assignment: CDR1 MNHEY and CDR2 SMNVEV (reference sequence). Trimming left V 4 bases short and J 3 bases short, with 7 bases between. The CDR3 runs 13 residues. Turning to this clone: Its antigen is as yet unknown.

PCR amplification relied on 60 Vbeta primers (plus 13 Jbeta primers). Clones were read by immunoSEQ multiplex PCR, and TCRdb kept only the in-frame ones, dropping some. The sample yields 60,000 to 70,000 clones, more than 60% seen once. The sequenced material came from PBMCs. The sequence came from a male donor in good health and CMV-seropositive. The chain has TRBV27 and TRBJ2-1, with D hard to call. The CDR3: CASSSPYYNEQFF. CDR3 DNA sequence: TGTGCCAGCAGTTCCCCCTACTACAATGAGCAGTTCTTC.